The source of this T cell receptor (beta chain) is a study of blood T cells in healthy people across ages. Study-level findings and limits: There was no known CMV status for donors, so expanded clonotype changes were possibly confounded. Naive CD4+ cell counts and diversity both ran higher in long-lived than in aged donors.

This clonotype appeared a few times. Its specificity is unknown. Combining a sample-barcoded 5' primer with a J-beta primer mix, a second PCR ran for roughly 7 to 11 cycles. A single record per CDR3 protein comes from TCRdb applying MiXCR to the 5' RACE reads. The sample records 1.5 million to 2 million distinct CDR3 sequences, approximately 50% being singletons. The sample was blood. This sequence originates from a woman in her thirties or forties in good health.

The CDR3 sequence is CSARMAGLAKNIQYF. The CDR3 DNA reads TGCAGTGCTAGAATGGCGGGGCTAGCCAAAAACATTCAGTACTTC. The chain joins TRBV20-1 to TRBJ2-4; tentative D call: TRBD2 (6 bases). Trimming removed 2 bases from V and 0 bases from J, with 11 bases in between. CDR3 length equals 15 residues. Germline V gene sequence: CDR1 DFQATT, CDR2 SNEGSKA (reference sequence).